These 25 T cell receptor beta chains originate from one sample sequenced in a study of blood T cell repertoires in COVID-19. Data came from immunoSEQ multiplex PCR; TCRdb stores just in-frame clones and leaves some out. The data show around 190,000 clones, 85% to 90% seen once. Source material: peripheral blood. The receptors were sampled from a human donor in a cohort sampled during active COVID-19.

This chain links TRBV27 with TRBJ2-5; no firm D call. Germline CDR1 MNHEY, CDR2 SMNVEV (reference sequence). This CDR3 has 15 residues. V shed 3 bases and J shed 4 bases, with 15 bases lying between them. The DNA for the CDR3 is TGTGCCAGCAGTTTTGGAAGGCCTAGAATAGAGACCCAGTACTTC. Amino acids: CASSFGRPRIETQYF.

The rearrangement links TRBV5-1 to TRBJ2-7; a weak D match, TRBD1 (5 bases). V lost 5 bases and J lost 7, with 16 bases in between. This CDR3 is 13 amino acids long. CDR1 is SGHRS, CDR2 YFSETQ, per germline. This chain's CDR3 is CASRYDRGGEQYF. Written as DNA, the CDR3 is TGCGCCAGCAGATATGACAGAGGTGGGGAGCAGTACTTC.

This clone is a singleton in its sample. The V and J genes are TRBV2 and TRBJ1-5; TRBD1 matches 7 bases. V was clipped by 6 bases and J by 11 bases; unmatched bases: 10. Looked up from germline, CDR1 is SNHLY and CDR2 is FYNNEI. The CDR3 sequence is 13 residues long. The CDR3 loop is CASSRDRVRAQHF. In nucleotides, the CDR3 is TGTGCCAGCAGCCGCGACAGGGTTCGGGCCCAGCATTTT.

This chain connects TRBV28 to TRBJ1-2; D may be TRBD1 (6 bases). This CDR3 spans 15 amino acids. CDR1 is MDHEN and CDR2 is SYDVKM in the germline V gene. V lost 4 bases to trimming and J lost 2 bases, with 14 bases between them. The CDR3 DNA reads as TGTGCCAGCAGTTCACCCGACAGGTTCAACTATGGCTACACCTTC. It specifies CASSSPDRFNYGYTF.

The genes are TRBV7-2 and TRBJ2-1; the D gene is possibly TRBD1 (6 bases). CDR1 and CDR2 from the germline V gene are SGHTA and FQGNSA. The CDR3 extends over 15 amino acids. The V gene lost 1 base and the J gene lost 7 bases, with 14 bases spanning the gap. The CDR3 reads CASSLGVGQGNEQFF. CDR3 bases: TGTGCCAGCAGCTTAGGGGTGGGGCAGGGGAATGAGCAGTTCTTC.

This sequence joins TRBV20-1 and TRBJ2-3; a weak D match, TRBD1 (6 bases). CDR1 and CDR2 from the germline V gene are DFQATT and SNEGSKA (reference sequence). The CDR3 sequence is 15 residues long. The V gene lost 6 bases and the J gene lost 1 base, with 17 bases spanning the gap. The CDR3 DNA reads TGCAGTGCAAGTCGGACAGCAACCCGCACAGATACGCAGTATTTT. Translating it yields CSASRTATRTDTQYF.

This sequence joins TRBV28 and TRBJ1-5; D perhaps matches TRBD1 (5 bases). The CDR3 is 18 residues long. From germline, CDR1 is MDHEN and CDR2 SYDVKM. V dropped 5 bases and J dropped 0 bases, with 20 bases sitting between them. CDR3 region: CASSGLGRSDSSNQPQHF. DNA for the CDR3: TGTGCCAGCAGTGGTCTGGGGCGGTCCGACAGTAGCAATCAGCCCCAGCATTTT.

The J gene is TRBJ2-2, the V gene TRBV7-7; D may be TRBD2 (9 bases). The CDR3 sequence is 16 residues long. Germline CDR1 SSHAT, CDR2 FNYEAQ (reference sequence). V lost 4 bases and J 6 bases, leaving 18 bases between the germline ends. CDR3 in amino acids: CASSSDRAGGAGELFF. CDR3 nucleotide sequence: TGTGCCAGCAGCTCGGACAGGGCGGGAGGGGCCGGGGAGCTGTTTTTT.

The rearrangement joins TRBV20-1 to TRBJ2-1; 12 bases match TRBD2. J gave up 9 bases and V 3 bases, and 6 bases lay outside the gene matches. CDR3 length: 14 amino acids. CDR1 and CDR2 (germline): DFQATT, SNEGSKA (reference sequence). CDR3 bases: TGCAGTGCTAGTTCTAGCGGGGGGGCGAGTGAGCAGTTCTTC. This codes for CSASSSGGASEQFF.

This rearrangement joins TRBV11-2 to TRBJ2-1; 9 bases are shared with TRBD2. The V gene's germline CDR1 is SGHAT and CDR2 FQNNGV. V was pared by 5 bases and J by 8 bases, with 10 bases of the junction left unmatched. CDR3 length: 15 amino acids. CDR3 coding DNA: TGTGCCAGCAGCCGACTAGCGGAGGGACTATATGAGCAGTTCTTC. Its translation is CASSRLAEGLYEQFF.

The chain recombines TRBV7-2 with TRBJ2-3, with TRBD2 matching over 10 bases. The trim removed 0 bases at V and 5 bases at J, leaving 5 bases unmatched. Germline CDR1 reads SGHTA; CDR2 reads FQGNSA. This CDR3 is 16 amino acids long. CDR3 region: CASSLAPSGGLDTQYF. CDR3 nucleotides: TGTGCCAGCAGCTTAGCCCCTAGCGGGGGATTAGATACGCAGTATTTT.

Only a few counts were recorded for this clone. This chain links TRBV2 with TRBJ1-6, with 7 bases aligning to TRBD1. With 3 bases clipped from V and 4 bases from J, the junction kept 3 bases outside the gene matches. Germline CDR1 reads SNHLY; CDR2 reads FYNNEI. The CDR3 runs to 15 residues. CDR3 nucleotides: TGTGCCAGCAGTGAGGGGACAGAGTATAATTCACCCCTCCACTTT. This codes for CASSEGTEYNSPLHF. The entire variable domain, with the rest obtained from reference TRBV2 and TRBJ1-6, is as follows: EPEVTQTPSHQVTQMGQEVILRCVPISNHLYFYWYRQILGQKVEFLVSFYNNEISEKSEIFDDQFSVERPDGSNFTLKIRSTKLEDSAMYFCASSEGTEYNSPLHFGNGTRLTVT.

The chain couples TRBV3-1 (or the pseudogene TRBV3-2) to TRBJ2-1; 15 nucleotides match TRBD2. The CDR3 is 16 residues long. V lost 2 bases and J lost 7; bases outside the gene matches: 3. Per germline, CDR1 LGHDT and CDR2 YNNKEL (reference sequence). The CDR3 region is CASSQHGTSGRNEQFF. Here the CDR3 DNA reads TGTGCCAGCAGCCAACACGGGACTAGCGGGAGGAATGAGCAGTTCTTC.

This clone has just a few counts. The CDR3 spells CASSLPGGKNTEAFF. Here the CDR3 DNA reads TGTGCCAGCAGCCTCCCAGGAGGGAAGAACACTGAAGCTTTCTTT. V and J are TRBV7-9 and TRBJ1-1; D remains unclear. Germline CDR1 and CDR2: SEHNR and FQNEAQ (reference sequence). Trimming shortened V by 5 bases and J by 1 base, and 14 bases separated the two germline ends. This CDR3 has 15 residues.

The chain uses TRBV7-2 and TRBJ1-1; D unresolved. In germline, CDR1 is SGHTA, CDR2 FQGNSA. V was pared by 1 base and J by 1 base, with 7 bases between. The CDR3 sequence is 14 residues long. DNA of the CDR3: TGTGCCAGCAGCTTAGTTCTTAGGAACACTGAAGCTTTCTTT. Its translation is CASSLVLRNTEAFF.

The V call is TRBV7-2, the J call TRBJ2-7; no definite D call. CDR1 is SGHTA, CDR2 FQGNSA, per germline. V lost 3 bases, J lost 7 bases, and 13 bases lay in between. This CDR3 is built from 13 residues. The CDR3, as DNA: TGTGCCAGCAGCTTGAAATCACGGTGGGAGCAGTACTTC. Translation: CASSLKSRWEQYF.

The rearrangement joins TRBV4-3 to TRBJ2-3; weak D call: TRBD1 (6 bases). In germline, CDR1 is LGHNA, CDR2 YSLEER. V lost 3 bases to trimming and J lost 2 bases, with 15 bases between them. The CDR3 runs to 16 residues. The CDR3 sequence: CASSQERGHFTDTQYF. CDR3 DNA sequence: TGCGCCAGCAGCCAGGAAAGGGGACATTTCACAGATACGCAGTATTTT.

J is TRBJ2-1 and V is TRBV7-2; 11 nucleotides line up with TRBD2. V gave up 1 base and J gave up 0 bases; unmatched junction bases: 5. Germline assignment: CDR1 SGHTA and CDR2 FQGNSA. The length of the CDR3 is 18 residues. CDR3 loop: CASSLGLAGSASYNEQFF. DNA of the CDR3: TGTGCCAGCAGCTTAGGACTAGCGGGGAGCGCCTCCTACAATGAGCAGTTCTTC.

The CDR3 DNA is TGTGCCAGCAGCCGAGGGACAGGGGTTGGCTACACCTTC. It encodes CASSRGTGVGYTF. The rearrangement uses TRBV3-1 (or the pseudogene TRBV3-2) and TRBJ1-2, with TRBD1 matching over 10 bases. V was pared by 4 bases and J by 7 bases, with 3 bases of the junction left unmatched. The CDR3 contains 13 residues. Germline CDR1 LGHDT, CDR2 YNNKEL (reference sequence).

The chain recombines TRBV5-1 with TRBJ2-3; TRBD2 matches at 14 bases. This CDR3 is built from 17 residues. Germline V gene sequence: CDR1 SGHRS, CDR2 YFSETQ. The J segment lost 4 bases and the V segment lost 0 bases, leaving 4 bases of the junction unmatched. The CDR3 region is CASSLGLAGGASDTQYF. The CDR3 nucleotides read TGCGCCAGCAGCTTGGGACTAGCGGGGGGGGCATCAGATACGCAGTATTTT.

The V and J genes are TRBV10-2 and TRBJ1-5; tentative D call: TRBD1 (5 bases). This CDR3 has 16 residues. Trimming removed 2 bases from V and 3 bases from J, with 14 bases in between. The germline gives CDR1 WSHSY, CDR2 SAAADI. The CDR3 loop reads CASSEISRQLNQPQHF. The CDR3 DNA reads TGCGCCAGCAGTGAGATTTCAAGACAGCTCAATCAGCCCCAGCATTTT.

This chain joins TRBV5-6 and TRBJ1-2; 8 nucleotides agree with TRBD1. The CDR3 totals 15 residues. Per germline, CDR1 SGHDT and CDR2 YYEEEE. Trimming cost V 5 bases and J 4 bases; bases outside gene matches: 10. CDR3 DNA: TGTGCCAGCAGGACTCAGGGGGCGCAGGCCTATGGCTACACCTTC. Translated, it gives CASRTQGAQAYGYTF.

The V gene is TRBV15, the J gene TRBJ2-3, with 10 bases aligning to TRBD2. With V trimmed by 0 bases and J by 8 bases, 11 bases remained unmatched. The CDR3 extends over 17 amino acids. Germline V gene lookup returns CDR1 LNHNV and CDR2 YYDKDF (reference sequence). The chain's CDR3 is CATSREGRSGGAGTQYF. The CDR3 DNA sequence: TGTGCCACCAGCAGAGAGGGGCGGAGCGGGGGGGCTGGTACGCAGTATTTT.

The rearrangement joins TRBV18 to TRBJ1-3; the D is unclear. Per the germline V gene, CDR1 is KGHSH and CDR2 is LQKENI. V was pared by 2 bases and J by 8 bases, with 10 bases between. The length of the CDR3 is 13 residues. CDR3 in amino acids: CASSPKLSDTIYF. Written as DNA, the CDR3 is TGTGCCAGCTCACCAAAATTGTCAGACACCATATATTTT.

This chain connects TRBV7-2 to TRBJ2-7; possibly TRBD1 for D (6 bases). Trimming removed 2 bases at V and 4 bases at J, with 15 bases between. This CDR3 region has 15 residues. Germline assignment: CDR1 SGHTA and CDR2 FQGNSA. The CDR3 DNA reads TGTGCCAGCAGCTTAAGTGGGGGCACCGGGTACGAGCAGTACTTC. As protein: CASSLSGGTGYEQYF.